These 12 T cell receptor beta chains share one sample of origin, sequenced in a study of T cells in Graves' hyperthyroidism and ophthalmopathy. The TCR beta CDR3 regions underwent amplification using RNA transcripts as the source. Researchers ran a first-round RT-PCR on the TCR CDR3 using the HTBI primer set. TCRdb reprocessed the multiplex PCR reads with MiXCR, giving one entry per CDR3 protein. Seen here are approximately 150,000 distinct CDR3 sequences, over 8% observed once, and the top ten hold roughly 23%. Material for sequencing was blood. All receptors come from a woman aged 18 to 35 with Graves' hyperthyroidism that later progressed to Graves' ophthalmopathy.

The chain carries TRBV27 and TRBJ1-2, with D maybe TRBD1 (6 bases). V shed 5 bases and J shed 7 bases, with 14 bases lying between them. Germline V lookup: CDR1 MNHEY, CDR2 SMNVEV (reference sequence). The CDR3 loop spans 13 amino acids. The CDR3 reads CASSPRTERGYTF. As DNA, the CDR3 is TGTGCCAGCAGTCCCCGGACAGAGCGTGGCTACACCTTC.

The chain recombines TRBV9 with TRBJ1-6, with D perhaps TRBD1 (6 bases). The CDR3 sequence is 16 residues long. V was trimmed by 3 bases and J by 8 bases, leaving 18 bases between them. Germline-derived CDR1 and CDR2 are SGDLS and YYNGEE. Here the CDR3 reads CASSGFEGVVDSPLHF. The CDR3 nucleotides read TGTGCCAGCAGCGGCTTTGAGGGGGTAGTGGATTCACCCCTCCACTTT.

The chain has TRBV9 and TRBJ2-2; 7 bases are a match to TRBD1. This CDR3 comprises 15 residues. Germline-derived CDR1 and CDR2 are SGDLS and YYNGEE. Trimming removed 6 bases from V and 2 bases from J; junction bases left unmatched: 7. This chain's CDR3 is CASTRGQRNTGELFF. Here the CDR3 DNA reads TGTGCCAGCACCCGGGGACAGAGAAACACCGGGGAGCTGTTTTTT.

This clonotype was picked up many times. The chain employs TRBV7-9 and TRBJ1-3; 9 nucleotides agree with TRBD1. Trimming cost V 5 bases and J 0 bases; bases outside gene matches: 8. Germline CDR1 and CDR2: SEHNR and FQNEAQ (reference sequence). This CDR3 is 17 amino acids long. CDR3 in amino acids: CASSPGTGTSSGNTIYF. The CDR3 DNA is TGTGCCAGCAGCCCCGGGACAGGGACCAGCTCTGGAAACACCATATATTTT.

In its sample, this clonotype was seen many times. The V call is TRBV20-1, the J call TRBJ2-2; 8 bases map to TRBD1. The V segment lost 3 bases and the J segment 7 bases; nucleotides outside the gene matches: 7. The germline gives CDR1 DFQATT, CDR2 SNEGSKA (reference sequence). The CDR3 has 14 residues. CDR3 residues: CSASLRTGFGELFF. The CDR3 DNA reads as TGCAGTGCTAGTCTCCGGACAGGGTTCGGGGAGCTGTTTTTT.

This clonotype was detected many times. The gene calls are TRBV6-1 and TRBJ2-5; D ambiguous. V lost 6 bases to trimming and J lost 5 bases, with 19 bases between them. The germline V gene has CDR1 MNHNS and CDR2 SASEGT. This CDR3 is 15 amino acids long. The CDR3 spells CASRRNTANGETQYF. CDR3 DNA sequence: TGTGCCAGCAGGCGGAACACGGCGAATGGGGAGACCCAGTACTTC.

The genes are TRBV20-1 and TRBJ1-2, with D hard to call. Trimming took 0 bases from V and 5 from J, leaving 13 bases between them. The CDR3 runs to 14 residues. CDR1 is DFQATT, CDR2 SNEGSKA, per germline (reference sequence). This CDR3 is CSAREGLGGYGYTF. The CDR3 DNA follows: TGCAGTGCTAGAGAAGGTCTTGGCGGGTATGGCTACACCTTC.

This clonotype was seen at least ten times. The chain links TRBV11-1 to TRBJ2-3; 10 bases are shared with TRBD2. V lost 5 bases to trimming and J lost 2 bases; unmatched junction nucleotides: 4. The CDR3 is made up of 15 amino acids. In germline, CDR1 is SGHAT, CDR2 FQDESV (reference sequence). Written as DNA, the CDR3 is TGTGCCAGCAGCCAACTAGCGGGGACCACAGATACGCAGTATTTT. Protein sequence: CASSQLAGTTDTQYF.

The chain couples TRBV9 to TRBJ2-1, with D hard to call. The CDR3 contains 16 residues. The germline CDR1 and CDR2 sequences are SGDLS and YYNGEE. V was pared by 1 base and J by 0 bases, with 11 bases between. The DNA for the CDR3 is TGTGCCAGCAGCGTACGATCCAGAACCTCCTACAATGAGCAGTTCTTC. It codes for CASSVRSRTSYNEQFF.

The chain carries TRBV20-1 and TRBJ2-4, with 7 bases identical to TRBD1. Per the germline V gene, CDR1 is DFQATT and CDR2 is SNEGSKA (reference sequence). The CDR3 extends over 16 amino acids. V was pared by 0 bases and J by 0 bases, with 5 bases of the junction left unmatched. The CDR3: CSARDPGQQAKNIQYF. The DNA for the CDR3 is TGCAGTGCTAGAGACCCGGGACAGCAAGCCAAAAACATTCAGTACTTC.

This clonotype has just one count. A much larger clone sits a single nucleotide away, making a read error possible. V usage is TRBV7-9 and J usage is TRBJ1-5; the D gene is possibly TRBD1 (5 bases). This CDR3 has 15 amino acids. The germline V and J ends were trimmed by 1 base and 3 bases, with 10 bases remaining between them. Germline V gene data show CDR1 as SEHNR and CDR2 as FQNEAQ (reference sequence). CDR3 bases: TGTGCCAGCAGCTTAGGAAACAGGTCCAATCAGCCCCAGCATTTT. This gives the protein CASSLGNRSNQPQHF.

The table lists this clonotype with many counts. V and J are TRBV12-3 or TRBV12-4 and TRBJ1-1; 8 positions match TRBD1. This CDR3 contains 13 residues. Losses at the gene ends were 9 bases for V and 4 bases for J; bases not matched to a gene: 7. The CDR3 DNA reads TGTGCCAGTACGGGACAGGCGGCCACTGAAGCTTTCTTT. It codes for CASTGQAATEAFF.